This T cell receptor (beta chain) stems from a study of beta chain features in type 1 diabetes. Study-wide findings and caveats: PCR might show a preference for shorter templates, equally across patients and controls. VDJ junctions from patients with type 1 diabetes contained fewer insertions and more deletions. In these data, an HLA type influence on TCRB rearrangement remained unresolved.

CDR1 and CDR2 from the germline V gene are MDHEN and SYDVKM. The CDR3 spans 12 residues. Deletions cut 6 bases from V and 15 bases from J, with 18 bases between. On this clone: No antigen is known for it.

Expressed TCRB transcripts were sequenced because the entire RNA isolate underwent reverse transcription. Method: immunoSEQ multiplex PCR; TCRdb's copy keeps in-frame clones and lacks some. The sample comprises about 240,000 clones, about 26% of which are singletons, and roughly 4% rests with the top ten. The TCR sequence derives from a man aged 25 to 45 in good health. V gene TRBV28 combines with J gene TRBJ2-1; D could derive from TRBD1 or TRBD2 (6 bases each). Sequencing was done on a sample of central memory CD4+ T cells from blood. The CDR3 sequence is CASSSGGRDPFF. CDR3 coding DNA: TGTGCCAGCAGCTCCGGGGGCAGGGATCCGTTCTTC.